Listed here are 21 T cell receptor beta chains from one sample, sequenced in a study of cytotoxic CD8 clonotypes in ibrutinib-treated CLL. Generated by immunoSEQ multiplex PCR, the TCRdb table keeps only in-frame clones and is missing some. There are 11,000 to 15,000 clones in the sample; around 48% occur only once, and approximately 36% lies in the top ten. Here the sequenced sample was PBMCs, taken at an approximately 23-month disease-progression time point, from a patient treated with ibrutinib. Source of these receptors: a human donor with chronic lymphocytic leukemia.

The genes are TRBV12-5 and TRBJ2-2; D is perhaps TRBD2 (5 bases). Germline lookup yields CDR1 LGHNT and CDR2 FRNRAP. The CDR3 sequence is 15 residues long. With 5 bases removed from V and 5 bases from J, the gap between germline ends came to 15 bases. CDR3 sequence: CASGISSGVTGELFF. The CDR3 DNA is TGTGCTAGTGGTATCTCCAGCGGTGTAACCGGGGAGCTGTTTTTT.

The CDR3, as DNA: TGTGCCACCAGCAGCCAAGTGACAGCTGGAAACACCATATATTTT. Protein product: CATSSQVTAGNTIYF. The chain joins TRBV15 to TRBJ1-3, with D perhaps TRBD1 (5 bases). There are 15 residues in the CDR3. V was cut by 3 bases and J by 2 bases, with 11 bases left in between. The V gene's germline CDR1 is LNHNV and CDR2 YYDKDF (reference sequence).

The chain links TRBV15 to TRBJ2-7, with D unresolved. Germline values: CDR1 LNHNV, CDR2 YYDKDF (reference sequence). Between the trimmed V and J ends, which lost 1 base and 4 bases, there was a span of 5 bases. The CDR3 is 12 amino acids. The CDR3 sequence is CATSRGRYEQYF. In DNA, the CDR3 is TGTGCCACCAGCAGAGGCAGGTACGAGCAGTACTTC. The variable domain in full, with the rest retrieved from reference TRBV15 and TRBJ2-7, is DAMVIQNPRYQVTQFGKPVTLSCSQTLNHNVMYWYQQKSSQAPKLLFHYYDKDFNNEADTPDNFQSRRPNTSFCFLDIRSPGLGDTAMYLCATSRGRYEQYFGPGTRLTVT.

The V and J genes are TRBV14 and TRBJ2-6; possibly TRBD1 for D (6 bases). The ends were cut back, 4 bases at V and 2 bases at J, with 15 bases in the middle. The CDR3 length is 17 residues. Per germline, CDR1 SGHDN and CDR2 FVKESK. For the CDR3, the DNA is TGTGCCAGCAGCCCAAGCAGGGGCTGGACTGGGGCCAACGTCCTGACTTTC. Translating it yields CASSPSRGWTGANVLTF.

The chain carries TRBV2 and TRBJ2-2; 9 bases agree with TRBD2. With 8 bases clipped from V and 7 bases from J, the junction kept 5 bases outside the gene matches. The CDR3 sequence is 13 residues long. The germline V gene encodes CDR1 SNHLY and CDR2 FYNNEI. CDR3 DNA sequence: TGTGCCAGCTTGGGACTAGCCTTCGGGGAGCTGTTTTTT. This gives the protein CASLGLAFGELFF.

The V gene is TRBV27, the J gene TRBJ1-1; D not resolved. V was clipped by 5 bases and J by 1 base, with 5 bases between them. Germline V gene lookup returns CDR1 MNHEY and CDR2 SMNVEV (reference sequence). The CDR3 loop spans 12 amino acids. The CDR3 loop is CASSRANTEAFF. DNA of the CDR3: TGTGCCAGCAGTAGGGCGAACACTGAAGCTTTCTTT.

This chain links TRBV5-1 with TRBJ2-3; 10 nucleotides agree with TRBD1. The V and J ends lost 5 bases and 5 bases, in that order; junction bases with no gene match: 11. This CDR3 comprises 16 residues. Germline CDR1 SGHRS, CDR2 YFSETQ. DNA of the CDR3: TGCGCCAGCAGAGTGGGGACAGGGGCTGCCCGAGATACGCAGTATTTT. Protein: CASRVGTGAARDTQYF.

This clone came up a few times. In DNA, the CDR3 is TGCGCCAGCAGCACAAAACTAGCGGCCACAGATACGCAGTATTTT. It yields the protein CASSTKLAATDTQYF. This chain joins TRBV5-1 and TRBJ2-3; 8 bases are shared with TRBD2. Germline V gene sequence: CDR1 SGHRS, CDR2 YFSETQ. Trimming at V came to 4 bases and at J to 2 bases, leaving 6 bases not matched to a gene. The CDR3 length is 15 residues.

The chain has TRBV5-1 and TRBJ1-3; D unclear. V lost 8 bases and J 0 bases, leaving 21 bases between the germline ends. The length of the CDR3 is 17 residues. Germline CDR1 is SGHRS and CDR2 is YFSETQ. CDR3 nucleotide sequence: TGCGCCAGTAAGCAGTACCGGGGAGAGGGCTCTGGAAACACCATATATTTT. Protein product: CASKQYRGEGSGNTIYF.

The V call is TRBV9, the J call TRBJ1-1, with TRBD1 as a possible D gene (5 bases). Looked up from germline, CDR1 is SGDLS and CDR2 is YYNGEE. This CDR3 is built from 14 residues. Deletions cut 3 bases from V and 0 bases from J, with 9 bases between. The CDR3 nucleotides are TGTGCCAGCAGCGGTACAGGTATGAACACTGAAGCTTTCTTT. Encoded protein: CASSGTGMNTEAFF. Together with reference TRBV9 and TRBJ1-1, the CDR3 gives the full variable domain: DSGVTQTPKHLITATGQRVTLRCSPRSGDLSVYWYQQSLDQGLQFLIQYYNGEERAKGNILERFSAQQFPDLHSELNLSSLELGDSALYFCASSGTGMNTEAFFGQGTRLTVV.

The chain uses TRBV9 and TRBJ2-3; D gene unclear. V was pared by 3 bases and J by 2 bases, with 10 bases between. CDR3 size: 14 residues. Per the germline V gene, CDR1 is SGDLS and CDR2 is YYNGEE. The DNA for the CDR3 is TGTGCCAGCAGCGCCCCCCAAGCCACAGATACGCAGTATTTT. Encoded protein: CASSAPQATDTQYF.

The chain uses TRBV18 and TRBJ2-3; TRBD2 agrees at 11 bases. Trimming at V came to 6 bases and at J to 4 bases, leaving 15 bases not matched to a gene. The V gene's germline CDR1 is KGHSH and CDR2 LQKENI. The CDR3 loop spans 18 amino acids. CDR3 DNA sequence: TGTGCCAGCTCGTCTTTAGCGGGGGGGCCCCTTTCAGCAGATACGCAGTATTTT. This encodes CASSSLAGGPLSADTQYF. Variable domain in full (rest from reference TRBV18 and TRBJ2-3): NAGVMQNPRHLVRRRGQEARLRCSPMKGHSHVYWYRQLPEEGLKFMVYLQKENIIDESGMPKERFSAEFPKEGPSILRIQQVVRGDSAAYFCASSSLAGGPLSADTQYFGPGTRLTVL.

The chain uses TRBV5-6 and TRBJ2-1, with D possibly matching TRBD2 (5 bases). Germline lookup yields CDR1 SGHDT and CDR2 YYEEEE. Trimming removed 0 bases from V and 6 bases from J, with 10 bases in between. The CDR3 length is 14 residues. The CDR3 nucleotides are TGTGCCAGCAGCTTGGCTAGCTGGGTCAATGAGCAGTTCTTC. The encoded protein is CASSLASWVNEQFF. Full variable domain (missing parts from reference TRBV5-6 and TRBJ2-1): DAGVTQSPTHLIKTRGQQVTLRCSPKSGHDTVSWYQQALGQGPQFIFQYYEEEERQRGNFPDRFSGHQFPNYSSELNVNALLLGDSALYLCASSLASWVNEQFFGPGTRLTVL.

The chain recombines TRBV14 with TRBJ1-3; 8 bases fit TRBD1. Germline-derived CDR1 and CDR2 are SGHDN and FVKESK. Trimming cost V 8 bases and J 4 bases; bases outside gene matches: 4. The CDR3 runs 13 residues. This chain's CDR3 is CASSDRVGNTIYF. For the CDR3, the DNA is TGTGCCAGCTCGGACAGGGTCGGAAACACCATATATTTT.

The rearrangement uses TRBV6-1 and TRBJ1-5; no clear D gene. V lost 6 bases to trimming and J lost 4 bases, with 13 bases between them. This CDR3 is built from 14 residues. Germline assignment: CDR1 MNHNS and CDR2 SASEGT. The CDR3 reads CASSYRDGNQPQHF. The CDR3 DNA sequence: TGTGCCAGCAGCTACAGAGATGGTAATCAGCCCCAGCATTTT.

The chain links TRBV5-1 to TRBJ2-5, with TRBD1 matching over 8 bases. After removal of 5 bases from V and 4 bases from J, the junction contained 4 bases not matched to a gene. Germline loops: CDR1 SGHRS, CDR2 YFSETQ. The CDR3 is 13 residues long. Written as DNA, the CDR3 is TGCGCCAGCAGGGACAGGGTACGAGAGACCCAGTACTTC. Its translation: CASRDRVRETQYF.

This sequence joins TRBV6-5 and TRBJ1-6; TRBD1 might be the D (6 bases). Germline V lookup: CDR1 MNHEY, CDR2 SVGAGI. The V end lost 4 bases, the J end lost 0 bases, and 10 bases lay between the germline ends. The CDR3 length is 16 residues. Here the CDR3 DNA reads TGTGCCAGCAGTTCACAGGGAGGCTCCTATAATTCACCCCTCCACTTT. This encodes CASSSQGGSYNSPLHF.

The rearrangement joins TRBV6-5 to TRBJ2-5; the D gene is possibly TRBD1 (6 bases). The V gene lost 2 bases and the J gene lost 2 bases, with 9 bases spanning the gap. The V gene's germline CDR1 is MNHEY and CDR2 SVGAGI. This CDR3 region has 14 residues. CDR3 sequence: CASSYEDSQETQYF. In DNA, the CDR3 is TGTGCCAGCAGTTACGAGGACAGTCAAGAGACCCAGTACTTC.

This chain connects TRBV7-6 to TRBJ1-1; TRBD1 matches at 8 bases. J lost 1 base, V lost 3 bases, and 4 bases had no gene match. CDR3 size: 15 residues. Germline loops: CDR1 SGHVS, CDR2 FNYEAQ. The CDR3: CASSFGQGANTEAFF. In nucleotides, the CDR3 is TGTGCCAGCAGCTTTGGGCAGGGGGCGAACACTGAAGCTTTCTTT.

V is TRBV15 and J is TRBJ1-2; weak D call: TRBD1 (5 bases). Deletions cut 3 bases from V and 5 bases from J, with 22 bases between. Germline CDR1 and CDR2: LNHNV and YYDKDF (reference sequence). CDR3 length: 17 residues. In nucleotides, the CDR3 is TGTGCCACCAGCAGGGACCCCCATGAAGGGGCGATGTATGGCTACACCTTC. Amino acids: CATSRDPHEGAMYGYTF.

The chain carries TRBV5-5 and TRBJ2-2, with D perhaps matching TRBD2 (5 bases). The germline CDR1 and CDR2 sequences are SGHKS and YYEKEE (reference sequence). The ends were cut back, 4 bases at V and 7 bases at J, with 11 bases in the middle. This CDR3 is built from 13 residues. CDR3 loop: CASSQDSNGELFF. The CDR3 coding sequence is TGTGCCAGCAGCCAGGACTCGAACGGGGAGCTGTTTTTT.